A single sample is the source of the 7 T cell receptor beta chains below, sequenced in a study of shared clonotypes between healthy human individuals. Repertoires were generated with immunoSEQ multiplex PCR, while TCRdb's copy carries only in-frame clones and drops some. The sample lists hundreds of thousands of clones; under 80% were seen once. The specimen was memory CD4+ T cells sorted from blood. Subset in this sample: CD45RA-negative fraction. These receptors came from a woman in her thirties in good health.

The V gene is TRBV19, the J gene TRBJ2-1; weak D call: TRBD2 (6 bases). Germline V gene data show CDR1 as LNHDA and CDR2 as SQIVND (reference sequence). Trimming left V 2 bases short and J 9 bases short, with 17 bases between. The CDR3 spans 15 residues. The CDR3 DNA reads TGTGCCAGTAGTATACTGATCGGGGGTAATGCTGAGCAGTTCTTC. This translates into CASSILIGGNAEQFF.

This chain uses TRBV29-1 with TRBJ2-7; D is perhaps TRBD1 (5 bases). Germline V gene lookup returns CDR1 SQVTM and CDR2 ANQGSEA. Trimming took 5 bases from V and 4 from J, leaving 15 bases between them. The length of the CDR3 is 13 residues. The CDR3 coding sequence is TGCAGCGTTCAGGAGACAGCCGAGTACGAGCAGTACTTC. It yields the protein CSVQETAEYEQYF.

The sample holds a few counts of this clone. The V call is TRBV2, the J call TRBJ2-2, with TRBD1 matching over 9 bases. The length of the CDR3 is 13 residues. CDR1 and CDR2 from the germline V gene are SNHLY and FYNNEI. V shed 11 bases, J shed 7 bases, and the junction held 8 bases outside the gene matches. CDR3 sequence (DNA): TGTGCCTCACGGACAGGGGCGAACGGGGAGCTGTTTTTT. Translating it yields CASRTGANGELFF.

V is TRBV21-1 and J is TRBJ2-7; the table gives TRBD1 as D, unverified against the DNA. TRBV21-1 is designated a pseudogene. The CDR3 runs 18 residues. In DNA form, the CDR3 reads TGTGCCAGCAGCAAAGCGCTCTTCTGGACAGGGACTTCCTACGAGCAGTACTTC. Translated: CASSKALFWTGTSYEQYF.

The chain uses TRBV30 and TRBJ1-1; no firm D call. The CDR3 totals 13 residues. CDR1 GTSNPN and CDR2 SVGIG come from the germline V gene (reference sequence). With 0 bases removed from V and 4 bases from J, the gap between germline ends came to 9 bases. The DNA of the CDR3 is TGTGCCTGGAGTGTTAAGGGAAGCACTGAAGCTTTCTTT. Translated, it gives CAWSVKGSTEAFF.

The rearrangement links TRBV10-1 to TRBJ2-7; D is perhaps TRBD2 (6 bases). Trimming removed 6 bases from V and 2 bases from J, with 14 bases in between. Germline values: CDR1 WNHNN, CDR2 SYGVQD (reference sequence). The CDR3 extends over 14 amino acids. The DNA for the CDR3 is TGCGCCAGCAGGGCCGGAGGGTTTCCCTACGAGCAGTACTTC. It yields the protein CASRAGGFPYEQYF.

J is TRBJ2-3 and V is TRBV7-9; 7 nucleotides line up with TRBD2. The length of the CDR3 is 16 residues. Germline CDR1 SEHNR, CDR2 FQNEAQ (reference sequence). V gave up 2 bases and J gave up 2 bases; unmatched junction bases: 7. The CDR3 bases are TGTGCCAGCAGCTTAATGTCTAGCGGTCACACAGATACGCAGTATTTT. Translation: CASSLMSSGHTDTQYF.